This TCR beta chain was obtained from a study of blood T cell repertoires in COVID-19. Produced via immunoSEQ multiplex PCR; TCRdb's table is partial and in-frame only. The profile shows some 120,000 clones, 84% of them singletons. V was clipped by 4 bases and J by 6 bases; unmatched bases: 7. Germline CDR1 MGHDK, CDR2 SYGVNS. The CDR3 covers 15 residues. The chain is built from TRBV25-1 and TRBJ2-2; TRBD1 aligns across 8 bases. The sequenced sample consisted of peripheral blood. This TCR was recovered from a human donor in a cohort sampled during active COVID-19. The CDR3 here is CASSGKTGAAGELFF. CDR3 coding DNA: TGTGCCAGCAGTGGAAAGACAGGGGCCGCCGGGGAGCTGTTTTTT. Looking up the rest from reference TRBV25-1 and TRBJ2-2 gives the full variable domain: EADIYQTPRYLVIGTGKKITLECSQTMGHDKMYWYQQDPGMELHLIHYSYGVNSTEKGDLSSESTVSRIRTEHFPLTLESARPSHTSQYLCASSGKTGAAGELFFGEGSRLTVL.